This T cell receptor beta chain stems from a study of identical twins. This clonotype appeared a few times. The antigen is unknown. General study findings and limits: Models predicted too little out-of-frame TCR alpha sharing in monozygotic twins.

One entry per CDR3 protein results from TCRdb running MiXCR on the 5' RACE reads. The sample carries about 690,000 distinct CDR3 sequences, 6.1% recorded once. This CDR3 is built from 13 residues. In germline, CDR1 is GTSNPN, CDR2 SVGIG (reference sequence). The germline V and J ends were trimmed by 1 base and 1 base, with 6 bases remaining between them. The material sequenced was naive T cells sorted from blood. The rearrangement uses TRBV30 and TRBJ2-3, with D unresolved. This receptor was taken from a man aged 18 to 35 in good health. CDR3 protein: CAWSGIGTDTQYF. For the CDR3, the DNA is TGTGCCTGGAGTGGCATAGGCACAGATACGCAGTATTTT.